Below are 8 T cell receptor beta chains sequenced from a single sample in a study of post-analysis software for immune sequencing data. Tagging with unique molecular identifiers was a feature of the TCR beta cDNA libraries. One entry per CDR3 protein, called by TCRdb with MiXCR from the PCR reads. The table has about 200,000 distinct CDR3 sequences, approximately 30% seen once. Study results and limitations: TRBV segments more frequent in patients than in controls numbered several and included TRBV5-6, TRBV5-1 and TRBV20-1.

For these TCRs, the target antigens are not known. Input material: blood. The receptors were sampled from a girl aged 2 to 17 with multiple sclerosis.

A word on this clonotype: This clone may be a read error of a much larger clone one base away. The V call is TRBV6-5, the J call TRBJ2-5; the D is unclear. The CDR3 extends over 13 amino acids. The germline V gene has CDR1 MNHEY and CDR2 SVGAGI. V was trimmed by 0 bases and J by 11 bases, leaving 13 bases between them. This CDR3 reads CASSYSENYGQYF. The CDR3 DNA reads TGTGCCAGCAGTTACTCAGAAAACTACGGGCAGTACTTC.

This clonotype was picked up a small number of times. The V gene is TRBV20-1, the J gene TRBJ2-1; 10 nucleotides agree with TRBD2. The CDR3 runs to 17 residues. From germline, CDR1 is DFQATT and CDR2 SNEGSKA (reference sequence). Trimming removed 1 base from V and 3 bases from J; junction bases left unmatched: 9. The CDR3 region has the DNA TGCAGTGCTAGAGTGAGCGGGAGGGCGGAAGTCTACAATGAGCAGTTCTTC. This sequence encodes CSARVSGRAEVYNEQFF.

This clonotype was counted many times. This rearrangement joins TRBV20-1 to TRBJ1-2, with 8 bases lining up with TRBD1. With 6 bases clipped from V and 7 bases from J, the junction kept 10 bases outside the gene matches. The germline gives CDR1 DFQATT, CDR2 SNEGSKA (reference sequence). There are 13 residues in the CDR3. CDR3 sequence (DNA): TGCAGTGCCAGGGACAGGCCAAGGGGTGGCTACACCTTC. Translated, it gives CSARDRPRGGYTF.

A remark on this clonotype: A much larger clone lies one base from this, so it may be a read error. CDR3 coding DNA: TGTGCCGGCAGCTTAGCTGATGAGCAGTTCTTC. Residues: CAGSLADEQFF. The chain uses TRBV7-9 and TRBJ2-1; D call uncertain. Germline V lookup: CDR1 SEHNR, CDR2 FQNEAQ (reference sequence). This CDR3 is built from 11 residues. The full variable domain, rest sourced from reference TRBV7-9 and TRBJ2-1, is DTGVSQNPRHKITKRGQNVTFRCDPISEHNRLYWYRQTLGQGPEFLTYFQNEAQLEKSRLLSDRFSAERPKGSFSTLEIQRTEQGDSAMYLCAGSLADEQFFGPGTRLTVL.

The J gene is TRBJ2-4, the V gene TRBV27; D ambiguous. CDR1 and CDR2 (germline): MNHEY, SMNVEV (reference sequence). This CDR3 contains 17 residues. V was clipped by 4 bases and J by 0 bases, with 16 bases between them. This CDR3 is CASSSRTGPLAKNIQYF. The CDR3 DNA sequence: TGTGCCAGCAGTTCCCGAACCGGACCCTTAGCCAAAAACATTCAGTACTTC.

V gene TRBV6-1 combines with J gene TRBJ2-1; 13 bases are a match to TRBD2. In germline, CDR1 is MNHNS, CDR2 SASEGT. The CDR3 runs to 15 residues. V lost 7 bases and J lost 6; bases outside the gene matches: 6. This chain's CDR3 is CASNEGLAGSNEQFF. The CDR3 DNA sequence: TGTGCCAGCAATGAGGGACTAGCGGGAAGCAATGAGCAGTTCTTC.

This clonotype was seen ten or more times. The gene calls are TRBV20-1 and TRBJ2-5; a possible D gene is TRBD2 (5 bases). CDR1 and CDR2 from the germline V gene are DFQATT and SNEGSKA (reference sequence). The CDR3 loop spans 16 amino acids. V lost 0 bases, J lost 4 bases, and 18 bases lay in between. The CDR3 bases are TGCAGTGCTAGAGACGTAGCGTCTCCCGGCGGAGAGACCCAGTACTTC. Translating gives CSARDVASPGGETQYF.

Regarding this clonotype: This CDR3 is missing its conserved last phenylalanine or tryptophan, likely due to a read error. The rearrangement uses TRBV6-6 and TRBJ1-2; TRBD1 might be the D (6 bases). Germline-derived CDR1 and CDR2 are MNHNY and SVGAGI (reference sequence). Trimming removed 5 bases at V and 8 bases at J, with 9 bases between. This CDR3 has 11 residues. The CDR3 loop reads CASSRDMGYTL. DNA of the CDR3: TGTGCCAGCAGTCGGGACATGGGCTACACCCTC.